The subject of this entry is one T cell receptor beta chain. Its matching antigen is unknown. The study sampled blood at baseline, cycle 4 day 1, and cycle 7 day 1. Produced via immunoSEQ multiplex PCR; TCRdb's table is partial and in-frame only. The sample has roughly 46,000 clones, about 79% seen once; the top ten hold about 1.8%. This sample stems from a study of OX40 agonist ivuxolimab in advanced cancers. Study details: Of mixed ages from about 23 to 79 and averaging approximately 60 years, the group was roughly 85% male.

Broader study findings: Both blood CD4+ and CD8+ T cells showed clonal growth by week 6 at 0.1 to 3.0 mg/kg.

The receptor comes from an adult with an advanced solid tumor such as melanoma, head and neck, liver or kidney cancer. The sequencing used CD4+ or CD8+ T cells sorted from blood, collected in a trial of the OX40 agonist ivuxolimab.

CDR3 loop: CASSPLGGGGGYTF. The CDR3, as DNA: TGTGCCAGCAGCCCGCTAGGGGGAGGGGGTGGCTACACCTTC. The chain couples TRBV5-5 to TRBJ1-2, with a weak D call TRBD1 (6 bases). This CDR3 has 14 residues. With 4 bases removed from V and 7 bases from J, the gap between germline ends came to 17 bases. Per the germline V gene, CDR1 is SGHKS and CDR2 is YYEKEE (reference sequence).